These 17 T cell receptor beta chains originate from one sample sequenced in a study of shared clonotypes between healthy human individuals. Sequencing was performed with immunoSEQ multiplex PCR; in TCRdb, only in-frame clones are kept and a portion is missing. Of 150,000 to 200,000 clones listed, just under 95% are singletons. The sequencing sample was made of naive CD4+ T cells sorted from blood. The subset: CD45RA+ positively selected. These receptors were obtained from a woman aged 30 to 39 in good health.

This chain links TRBV28 with TRBJ1-1; possibly TRBD1 for D (6 bases). V lost 5 bases and J lost 0, with 16 bases in between. Germline V gene sequence: CDR1 MDHEN, CDR2 SYDVKM. The CDR3 is 16 amino acids. The CDR3 protein is CASSLQGRLMNTEAFF. The CDR3 DNA reads as TGTGCCAGCAGTCTTCAGGGGCGACTCATGAACACTGAAGCTTTCTTT.

The gene calls are TRBV9 and TRBJ2-7, with 9 bases lining up with TRBD1. This CDR3 comprises 18 residues. Germline V CDR1 and CDR2: SGDLS, YYNGEE. Unmatched junction bases numbered 16, after V lost 0 bases and J lost 6 bases. CDR3 sequence reads: CASSVVGGSGTGPVEQYF. CDR3 coding DNA: TGTGCCAGCAGCGTAGTAGGGGGCTCAGGGACAGGGCCGGTCGAGCAGTACTTC.

A few counts support this clone. The chain recombines TRBV11-2 with TRBJ2-7; 7 bases line up with TRBD1. Per the germline V gene, CDR1 is SGHAT and CDR2 is FQNNGV. After removal of 6 bases from V and 3 bases from J, the junction contained 8 bases not matched to a gene. There are 14 residues in the CDR3. CDR3 nucleotide sequence: TGTGCCAGCAGACCCGGACAGGAACACTACGAGCAGTACTTC. Protein sequence: CASRPGQEHYEQYF.

Written as DNA, the CDR3 is TGTGCCAGCAGTGAATGGGGTTTGAGTCAGCCCCAGCATTTT. It translates to CASSEWGLSQPQHF. The chain has TRBV6-1 and TRBJ1-5; D is unclear. The CDR3 sequence is 14 residues long. The germline V gene has CDR1 MNHNS and CDR2 SASEGT. With 2 bases removed from V and 6 bases from J, the gap between germline ends came to 11 bases.

V gene TRBV9 combines with J gene TRBJ2-3, with TRBD2 identical over 11 bases. V trimming: 4 bases; J trimming: 0 bases; junction bases outside the gene matches: 4. This CDR3 spans 16 amino acids. Germline assignment: CDR1 SGDLS and CDR2 YYNGEE. The CDR3 protein is CASSPRTSGSTDTQYF. The CDR3 coding sequence is TGTGCCAGCAGCCCCCGGACTAGCGGGAGCACAGATACGCAGTATTTT.

V usage is TRBV6-5 and J usage is TRBJ1-5; no reliable D call. The CDR3 is made up of 16 amino acids. Germline-derived CDR1 and CDR2 are MNHEY and SVGAGI. V lost 0 bases and J lost 4, with 13 bases in between. The CDR3 DNA is TGTGCCAGCAGTTACTCCGGAGGAGCCGGGAATCAGCCCCAGCATTTT. It is translated as CASSYSGGAGNQPQHF.

This rearrangement joins TRBV6-1 to TRBJ2-3, with 14 positions matching TRBD2. V shed 7 bases and J 6 bases; nucleotides not matched to a gene: 6. Germline CDR1 is MNHNS and CDR2 is SASEGT. The CDR3 runs 15 residues. CDR3 protein: CASTRGLAGEDTQYF. DNA of the CDR3: TGTGCCAGCACTCGGGGACTAGCGGGAGAGGATACGCAGTATTTT.

The chain recombines TRBV5-4 with TRBJ2-7, with D perhaps matching TRBD1 (5 bases). Looked up from germline, CDR1 is SGHNT and CDR2 is YYREEE (reference sequence). Trimming removed 1 base at V and 0 bases at J, with 11 bases between. The CDR3 covers 15 residues. The CDR3 region has the DNA TGTGCCAGCAGCTTGTACAGGTACAACTCCTACGAGCAGTACTTC. This sequence encodes CASSLYRYNSYEQYF. The whole variable domain, filled in from reference TRBV5-4 and TRBJ2-7, reads ETGVTQSPTHLIKTRGQQVTLRCSSQSGHNTVSWYQQALGQGPQFIFQYYREEENGRGNFPPRFSGLQFPNYSSELNVNALELDDSALYLCASSLYRYNSYEQYFGPGTRLTVT.

The rearrangement joins TRBV28 to TRBJ2-7; D gene uncertain. The CDR3 is 10 residues long. From germline, CDR1 is MDHEN and CDR2 SYDVKM. Trimming shortened V by 8 bases and J by 3 bases, and 5 bases separated the two germline ends. The CDR3 reads CASVVYEQYF. Written as DNA, the CDR3 is TGTGCCAGCGTCGTCTACGAGCAGTACTTC. The full variable domain, rest sourced from reference TRBV28 and TRBJ2-7, is DVKVTQSSRYLVKRTGEKVFLECVQDMDHENMFWYRQDPGLGLRLIYFSYDVKMKEKGDIPEGYSVSREKKERFSLILESASTNQTSMYLCASVVYEQYFGPGTRLTVT.

V is TRBV15 and J is TRBJ2-2; no definite D call. V dropped 1 base and J dropped 4 bases, with 7 bases sitting between them. From germline, CDR1 is LNHNV and CDR2 YYDKDF (reference sequence). The CDR3 consists of 14 residues. CDR3 residues: CATSRVAVTGELFF. DNA of the CDR3: TGTGCCACCAGCAGAGTTGCGGTCACCGGGGAGCTGTTTTTT.

The chain links TRBV7-9 to TRBJ2-2, with 14 bases aligning to TRBD2. The V gene end was trimmed by 3 bases and the J gene end by 13 bases; junction bases not matched to a gene: 7. The CDR3 has 15 residues. Germline-derived CDR1 and CDR2 are SEHNR and FQNEAQ (reference sequence). The DNA for the CDR3 is TGTGCCAGCAGCTTGGCCGGGACTAGCGGGAGTGTGCTGTTTTTT. This codes for CASSLAGTSGSVLFF.

V and J are TRBV28 and TRBJ2-1, with TRBD2 matching over 12 bases. Germline V gene sequence: CDR1 MDHEN, CDR2 SYDVKM. CDR3 length: 15 amino acids. Trimming removed 6 bases from V and 4 bases from J; junction bases left unmatched: 4. For the CDR3, the DNA is TGTGCCAGCAGGGCCGGACTAGCGGGGTACAATGAGCAGTTCTTC. The encoded protein is CASRAGLAGYNEQFF.

This clone has just one count. The chain recombines TRBV2 with TRBJ2-1; TRBD1 aligns across 10 bases. The CDR3 has 16 residues. The germline CDR1 and CDR2 sequences are SNHLY and FYNNEI. Trimming at V came to 7 bases and at J to 6 bases, leaving 12 bases not matched to a gene. Written as DNA, the CDR3 is TGTGCCAGCATTCCCGAGGACAGGGGGTATCTCAATGAGCAGTTCTTC. Its translation is CASIPEDRGYLNEQFF. Filled out from reference TRBV2 and TRBJ2-1, the complete variable domain reads EPEVTQTPSHQVTQMGQEVILRCVPISNHLYFYWYRQILGQKVEFLVSFYNNEISEKSEIFDDQFSVERPDGSNFTLKIRSTKLEDSAMYFCASIPEDRGYLNEQFFGPGTRLTVL.

J is TRBJ2-7 and V is TRBV5-8; TRBD2 matches at 10 bases. The germline V gene has CDR1 SGHTS and CDR2 YDEGEE. This CDR3 contains 15 residues. V shed 2 bases, J shed 5 bases, and the junction held 7 bases outside the gene matches. CDR3 in DNA: TGTGCCAGCAGCTTCGTAGCGGGAGGCCCCCACGAGCAGTACTTC. This gives the protein CASSFVAGGPHEQYF. Based on the CDR3 plus reference TRBV5-8 and TRBJ2-7, the full variable domain is EAGVTQSPTHLIKTRGQQATLRCSPISGHTSVYWYQQALGLGLQFLLWYDEGEERNRGNFPPRFSGRQFPNYSSELNVNALELEDSALYLCASSFVAGGPHEQYFGPGTRLTVT.

The chain uses TRBV28 and TRBJ2-7, with unresolved D. Germline values: CDR1 MDHEN, CDR2 SYDVKM. Trimming removed 7 bases from V and 1 base from J, with 8 bases in between. The CDR3 has 12 amino acids. CDR3 in DNA: TGTGCCAGCACGGCCAGTTCCTACGAGCAGTACTTC. Its translation is CASTASSYEQYF.

This rearrangement joins TRBV28 to TRBJ1-5; D possibly corresponds to TRBD1 (6 bases). Germline assignment: CDR1 MDHEN and CDR2 SYDVKM. V shed 7 bases and J shed 2 bases, with 18 bases lying between them. CDR3 length: 16 residues. Here the CDR3 DNA reads TGTGCCAGCACCCCCGTTGGGGCAGGGGGCAATCAGCCCCAGCATTTT. Residues: CASTPVGAGGNQPQHF.

This chain joins TRBV7-3 and TRBJ2-7; 9 nucleotides match TRBD2. This CDR3 contains 16 residues. The V gene's germline CDR1 is SGHTA and CDR2 FQGTGA. The trim removed 2 bases at V and 5 bases at J, leaving 10 bases unmatched. The DNA of the CDR3 is TGTGCCAGCAGCTTAGACCCGGGCGGGAGGGTCGACGAGCAGTACTTC. As protein: CASSLDPGGRVDEQYF.